This entry lists 3 T cell receptor beta chains sequenced from one sample in a study of cytomegalovirus exposure and HLA in healthy donors. 13 Jbeta primers and 60 Vbeta primers were used for the PCR. The protocol was immunoSEQ multiplex PCR, while the TCRdb copy is restricted to in-frame clones and leaves out a portion. The table records over 150,000 clones, roughly 80% of them present only once. The sequenced material came from PBMCs. These receptors all stem from a male donor in good health and CMV-seronegative.

As to this clone: Germline is not matched at one junction end, which may reflect a read error. The V call is TRBV7-9, the J call TRBJ2-3; 8 bases are a match to TRBD1. CDR1 is SEHNR, CDR2 FQNEAQ, per germline (reference sequence). CDR3 length equals 16 residues. The CDR3 is CASSLNRIQGAETQYF. CDR3 bases: TGTGCCAGCAGTCTAAACAGGATCCAGGGGGCAGAGACGCAGTATTTT.

The V gene is TRBV7-9, the J gene TRBJ1-4; no firm D call. CDR3 size: 14 residues. With 1 base removed from V and 8 bases from J, the gap between germline ends came to 11 bases. Germline-derived CDR1 and CDR2 are SEHNR and FQNEAQ (reference sequence). This CDR3 is CASSLGTLGEKLFF. The CDR3 DNA is TGTGCCAGCAGCTTAGGCACCCTCGGGGAAAAACTGTTTTTT.

The chain couples TRBV6-8 to TRBJ1-5; TRBD1 matches 8 bases. From germline, CDR1 is MNHGY and CDR2 SAAAGT. V was clipped by 2 bases and J by 0 bases; unmatched bases: 18. The CDR3 is made up of 21 amino acids. CDR3 sequence reads: CASSYMTGEEVIHYSNQPQHF. CDR3 DNA sequence: TGTGCCAGCAGTTACATGACAGGGGAAGAAGTCATACACTATAGCAATCAGCCCCAGCATTTT.